This T cell receptor (beta chain) derives from a study of radiotherapy plus CTLA-4 blockade in lung cancer. The data were produced by immunoSEQ multiplex PCR, yet TCRdb's version contains in-frame clones alone and is incomplete. The sample lists about 49,000 clones; roughly 81% were seen once. Findings and limits, study-wide: Early blood T cell clone dynamics reportedly forecast response best, with interferon-beta. Expansion in blood of tumor-derived TCR clones was seen after radiotherapy plus ipilimumab.

The J segment lost 0 bases and the V segment lost 0 bases, leaving 1 base of the junction unmatched. Germline CDR1 is SGDLS and CDR2 is YYNGEE. The CDR3 is 16 amino acids. CTLA-4 blockade using ipilimumab, together with focal radiation, was received by patients with chemo-refractory metastatic non-small-cell lung cancer. About this clone itself: No antigen is known for it.

This TCR was sampled from a human donor with non-small cell lung cancer whose response to radiotherapy plus ipilimumab could not be evaluated. The J gene is TRBJ2-1, the V gene TRBV9, with 9 positions matching TRBD2. The specimen comprised peripheral blood, sampled from a patient treated with radiotherapy plus ipilimumab. CDR3 coding DNA: TGTGCCAGCAGCGTAGGTAGCGGGGGCTCCTACAATGAGCAGTTCTTC. Its protein product is CASSVGSGGSYNEQFF.